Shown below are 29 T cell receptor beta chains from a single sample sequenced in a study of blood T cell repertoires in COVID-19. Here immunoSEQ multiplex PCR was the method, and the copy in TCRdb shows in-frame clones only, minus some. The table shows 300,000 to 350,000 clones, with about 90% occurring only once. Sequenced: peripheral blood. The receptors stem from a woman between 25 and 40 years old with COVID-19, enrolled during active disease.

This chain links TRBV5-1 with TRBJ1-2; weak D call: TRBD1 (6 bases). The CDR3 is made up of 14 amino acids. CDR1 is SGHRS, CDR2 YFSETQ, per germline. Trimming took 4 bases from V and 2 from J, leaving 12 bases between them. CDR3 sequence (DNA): TGCGCCAGCAGCCCACAGGGATCAAACTATGGCTACACCTTC. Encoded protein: CASSPQGSNYGYTF.

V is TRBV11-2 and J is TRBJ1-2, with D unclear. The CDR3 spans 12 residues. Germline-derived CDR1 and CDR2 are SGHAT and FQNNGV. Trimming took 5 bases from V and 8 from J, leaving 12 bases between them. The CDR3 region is CASSIHSGGYTF. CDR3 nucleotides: TGTGCCAGCAGCATTCACTCGGGAGGCTACACCTTC. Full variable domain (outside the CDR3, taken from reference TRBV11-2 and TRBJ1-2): EAGVAQSPRYKIIEKRQSVAFWCNPISGHATLYWYQQILGQGPKLLIQFQNNGVVDDSQLPKDRFSAERLKGVDSTLKIQPAKLEDSAVYLCASSIHSGGYTFGSGTRLTVV.

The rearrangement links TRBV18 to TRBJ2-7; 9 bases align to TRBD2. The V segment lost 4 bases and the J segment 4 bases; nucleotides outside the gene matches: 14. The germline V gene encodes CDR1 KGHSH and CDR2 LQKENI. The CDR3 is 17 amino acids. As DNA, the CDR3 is TGTGCCAGCTCACGATCCCAGACTAGCGGAGTCGGGTACGAGCAGTACTTC. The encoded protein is CASSRSQTSGVGYEQYF.

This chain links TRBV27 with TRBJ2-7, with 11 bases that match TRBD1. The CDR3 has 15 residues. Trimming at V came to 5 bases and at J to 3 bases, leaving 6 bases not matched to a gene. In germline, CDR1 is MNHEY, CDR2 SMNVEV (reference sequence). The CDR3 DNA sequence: TGTGCCAGCAGTGGAGGGACAGGGGGGGACTACGAGCAGTACTTC. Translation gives CASSGGTGGDYEQYF.

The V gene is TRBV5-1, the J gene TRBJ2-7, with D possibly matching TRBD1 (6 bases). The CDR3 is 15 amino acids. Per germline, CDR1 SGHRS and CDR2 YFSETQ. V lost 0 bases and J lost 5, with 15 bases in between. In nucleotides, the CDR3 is TGCGCCAGCAGCTTGGTTGGGACAATGGGGGACGAGCAGTACTTC. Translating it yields CASSLVGTMGDEQYF. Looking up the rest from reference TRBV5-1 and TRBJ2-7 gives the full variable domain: KAGVTQTPRYLIKTRGQQVTLSCSPISGHRSVSWYQQTPGQGLQFLFEYFSETQRNKGNFPGRFSGRQFSNSRSEMNVSTLELGDSALYLCASSLVGTMGDEQYFGPGTRLTVT.

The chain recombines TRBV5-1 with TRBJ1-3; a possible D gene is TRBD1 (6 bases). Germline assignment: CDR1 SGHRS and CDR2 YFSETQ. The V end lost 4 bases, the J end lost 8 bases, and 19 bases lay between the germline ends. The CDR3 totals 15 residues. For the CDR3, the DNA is TGCGCCAGCAGCACGACAGGTCTCGGGGGGGACACCATATATTTT. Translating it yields CASSTTGLGGDTIYF.

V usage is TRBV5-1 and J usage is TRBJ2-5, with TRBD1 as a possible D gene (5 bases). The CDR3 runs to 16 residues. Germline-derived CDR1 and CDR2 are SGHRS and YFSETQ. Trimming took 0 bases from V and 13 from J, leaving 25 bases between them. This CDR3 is CASSLEGPTDPVALYF. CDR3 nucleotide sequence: TGCGCCAGCAGCTTGGAGGGGCCTACTGACCCCGTGGCCCTGTACTTC. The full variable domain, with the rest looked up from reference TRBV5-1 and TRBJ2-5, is KAGVTQTPRYLIKTRGQQVTLSCSPISGHRSVSWYQQTPGQGLQFLFEYFSETQRNKGNFPGRFSGRQFSNSRSEMNVSTLELGDSALYLCASSLEGPTDPVALYFGPGTRLLVL.

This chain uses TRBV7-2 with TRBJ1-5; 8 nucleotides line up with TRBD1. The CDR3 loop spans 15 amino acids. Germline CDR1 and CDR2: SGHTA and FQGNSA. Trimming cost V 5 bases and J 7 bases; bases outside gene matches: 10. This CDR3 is CASSLRPGGGQPQHF. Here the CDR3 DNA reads TGTGCCAGCAGCCTAAGACCAGGGGGCGGACAGCCCCAGCATTTT.

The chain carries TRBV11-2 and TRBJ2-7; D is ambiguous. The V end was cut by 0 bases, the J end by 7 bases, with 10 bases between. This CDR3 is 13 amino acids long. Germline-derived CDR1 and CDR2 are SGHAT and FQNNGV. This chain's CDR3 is CASSLDVSREQYF. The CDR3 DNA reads TGTGCCAGCAGCTTAGATGTGAGTCGGGAGCAGTACTTC.

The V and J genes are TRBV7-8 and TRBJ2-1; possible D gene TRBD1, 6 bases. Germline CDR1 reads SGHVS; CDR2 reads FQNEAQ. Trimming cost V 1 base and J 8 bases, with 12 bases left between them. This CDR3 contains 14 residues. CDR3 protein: CASSLVQGQDEQFF. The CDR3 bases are TGTGCCAGCAGCTTAGTCCAGGGGCAGGATGAGCAGTTCTTC.

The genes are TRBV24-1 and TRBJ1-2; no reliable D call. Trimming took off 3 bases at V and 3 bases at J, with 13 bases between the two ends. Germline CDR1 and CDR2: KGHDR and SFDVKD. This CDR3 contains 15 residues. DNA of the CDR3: TGTGCCACCAGTGATCCAGAAGAGGGTGACTATGGCTACACCTTC. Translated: CATSDPEEGDYGYTF.

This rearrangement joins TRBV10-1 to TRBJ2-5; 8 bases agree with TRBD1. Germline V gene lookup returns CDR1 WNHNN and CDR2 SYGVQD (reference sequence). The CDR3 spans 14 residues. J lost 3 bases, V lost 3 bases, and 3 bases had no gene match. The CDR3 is CASSEDRGKETQYF. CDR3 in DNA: TGCGCCAGCAGTGAAGACAGGGGAAAAGAGACCCAGTACTTC.

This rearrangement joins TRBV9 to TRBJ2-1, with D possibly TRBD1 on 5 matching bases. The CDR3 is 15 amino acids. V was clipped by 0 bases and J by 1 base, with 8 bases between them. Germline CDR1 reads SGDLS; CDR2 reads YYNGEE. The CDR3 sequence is CASSVVQGSYNEQFF. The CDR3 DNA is TGTGCCAGCAGCGTAGTTCAGGGATCCTACAATGAGCAGTTCTTC.

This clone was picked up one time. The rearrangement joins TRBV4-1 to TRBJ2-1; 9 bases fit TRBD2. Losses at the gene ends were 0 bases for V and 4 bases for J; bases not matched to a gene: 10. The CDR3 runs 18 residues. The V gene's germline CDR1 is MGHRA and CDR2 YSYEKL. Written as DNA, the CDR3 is TGCGCCAGCAGCCAAGAAATTGGCGGGAGGGCCTCGTACAATGAGCAGTTCTTC. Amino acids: CASSQEIGGRASYNEQFF.

CDR3 amino acids: CASSSGRYGTDTQYF. Here the CDR3 DNA reads TGCGCCAGCAGTAGCGGGAGGTACGGCACAGATACGCAGTATTTT. V is TRBV10-1 and J is TRBJ2-3, with 9 bases identical to TRBD2. Germline loops: CDR1 WNHNN, CDR2 SYGVQD (reference sequence). With 5 bases clipped from V and 1 base from J, the junction kept 4 bases outside the gene matches. The CDR3 contains 15 residues.

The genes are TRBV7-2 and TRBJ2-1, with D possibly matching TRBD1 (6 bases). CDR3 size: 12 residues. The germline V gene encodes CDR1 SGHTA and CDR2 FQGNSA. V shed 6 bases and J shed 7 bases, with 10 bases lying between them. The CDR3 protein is CASRPQGNEQFF. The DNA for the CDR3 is TGTGCCAGCAGACCGCAGGGGAATGAGCAGTTCTTC.

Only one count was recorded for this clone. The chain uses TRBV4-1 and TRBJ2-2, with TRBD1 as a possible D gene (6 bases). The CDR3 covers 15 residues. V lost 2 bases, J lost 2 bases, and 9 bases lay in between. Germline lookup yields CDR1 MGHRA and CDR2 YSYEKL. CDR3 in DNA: TGCGCCAGCAGCCAACCGGGACACAACACCGGGGAGCTGTTTTTT. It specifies CASSQPGHNTGELFF.

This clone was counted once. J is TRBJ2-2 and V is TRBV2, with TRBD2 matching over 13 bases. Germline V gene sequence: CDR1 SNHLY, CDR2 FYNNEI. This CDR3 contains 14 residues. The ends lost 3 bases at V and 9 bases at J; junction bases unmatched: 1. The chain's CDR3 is CASSETSGRRELFF. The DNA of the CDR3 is TGTGCCAGCAGTGAGACTAGCGGGAGGCGGGAGCTGTTTTTT. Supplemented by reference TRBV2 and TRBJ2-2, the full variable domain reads EPEVTQTPSHQVTQMGQEVILRCVPISNHLYFYWYRQILGQKVEFLVSFYNNEISEKSEIFDDQFSVERPDGSNFTLKIRSTKLEDSAMYFCASSETSGRRELFFGEGSRLTVL.

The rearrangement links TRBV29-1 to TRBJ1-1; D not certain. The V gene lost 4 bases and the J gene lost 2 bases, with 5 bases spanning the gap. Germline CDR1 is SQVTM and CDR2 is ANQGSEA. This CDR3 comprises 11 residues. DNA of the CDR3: TGCAGCGTTGGGAGAAACACTGAAGCTTTCTTT. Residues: CSVGRNTEAFF. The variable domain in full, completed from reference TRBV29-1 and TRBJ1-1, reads SAVISQKPSRDICQRGTSLTIQCQVDSQVTMMFWYRQQPGQSLTLIATANQGSEATYESGFVIDKFPISRPNLTFSTLTVSNMSPEDSSIYLCSVGRNTEAFFGQGTRLTVV.

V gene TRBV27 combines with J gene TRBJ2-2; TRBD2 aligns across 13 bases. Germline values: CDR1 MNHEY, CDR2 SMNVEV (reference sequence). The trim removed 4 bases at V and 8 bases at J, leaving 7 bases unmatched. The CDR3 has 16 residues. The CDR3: CASSSGLAGVWGELFF. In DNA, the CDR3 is TGTGCCAGCAGTTCCGGACTAGCGGGAGTCTGGGGGGAGCTGTTTTTT.

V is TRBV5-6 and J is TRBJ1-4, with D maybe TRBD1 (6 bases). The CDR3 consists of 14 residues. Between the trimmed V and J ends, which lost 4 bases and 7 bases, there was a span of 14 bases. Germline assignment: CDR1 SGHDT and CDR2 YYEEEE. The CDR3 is CASSPGHGGEKLFF. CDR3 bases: TGTGCCAGCAGCCCGGGACATGGGGGTGAAAAACTGTTTTTT.

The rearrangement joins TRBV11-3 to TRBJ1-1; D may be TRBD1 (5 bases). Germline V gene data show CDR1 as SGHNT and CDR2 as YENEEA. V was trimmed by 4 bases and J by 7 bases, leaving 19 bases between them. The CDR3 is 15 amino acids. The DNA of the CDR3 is TGTGCCAGCAGCTCAACGGGAGAGGGACTCAGTGAAGCTTTCTTT. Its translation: CASSSTGEGLSEAFF. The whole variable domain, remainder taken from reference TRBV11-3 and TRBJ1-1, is EAGVVQSPRYKIIEKKQPVAFWCNPISGHNTLYWYLQNLGQGPELLIRYENEEAVDDSQLPKDRFSAERLKGVDSTLKIQPAELGDSAVYLCASSSTGEGLSEAFFGQGTRLTVV.

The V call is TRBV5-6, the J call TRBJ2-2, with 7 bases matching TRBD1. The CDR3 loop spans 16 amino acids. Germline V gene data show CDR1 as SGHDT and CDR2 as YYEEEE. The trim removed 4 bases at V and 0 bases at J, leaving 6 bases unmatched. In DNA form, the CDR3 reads TGTGCCAGCAGCGATACGGGACAGACGAACACCGGGGAGCTGTTTTTT. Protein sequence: CASSDTGQTNTGELFF.

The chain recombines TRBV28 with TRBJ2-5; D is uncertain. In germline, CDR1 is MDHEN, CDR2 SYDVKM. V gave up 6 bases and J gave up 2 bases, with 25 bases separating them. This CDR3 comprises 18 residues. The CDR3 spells CASRPRATRGQLQETQYF. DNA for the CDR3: TGTGCCAGCAGACCAAGAGCCACAAGAGGCCAGCTACAAGAGACCCAGTACTTC.

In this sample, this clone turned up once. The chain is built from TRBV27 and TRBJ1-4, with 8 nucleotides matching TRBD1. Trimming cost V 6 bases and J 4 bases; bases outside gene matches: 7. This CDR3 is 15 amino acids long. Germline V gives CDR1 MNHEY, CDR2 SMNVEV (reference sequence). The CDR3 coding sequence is TGTGCCAGCAGCAGACAGGGGCTGAGTAATGAAAAACTGTTTTTT. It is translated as CASSRQGLSNEKLFF.

CDR3 nucleotides: TGTGCCACCAGCAGAATCAGGGGACCCACGACTGAAGCTTTCTTT. The encoded protein is CATSRIRGPTTEAFF. The chain combines TRBV15 with TRBJ1-1; tentative D call: TRBD1 (6 bases). In germline, CDR1 is LNHNV, CDR2 YYDKDF (reference sequence). Trimming took off 2 bases at V and 5 bases at J, with 15 bases between the two ends. CDR3 length: 15 residues.

CDR3 sequence reads: CASSFGWGRGQNQPQHF. The DNA of the CDR3 is TGTGCCAGCAGCTTTGGGTGGGGCAGGGGGCAAAATCAGCCCCAGCATTTT. V usage is TRBV5-5 and J usage is TRBJ1-5; 8 bases line up with TRBD1. With 2 bases clipped from V and 4 bases from J, the junction kept 11 bases outside the gene matches. The germline gives CDR1 SGHKS, CDR2 YYEKEE (reference sequence). The CDR3 length is 17 residues.

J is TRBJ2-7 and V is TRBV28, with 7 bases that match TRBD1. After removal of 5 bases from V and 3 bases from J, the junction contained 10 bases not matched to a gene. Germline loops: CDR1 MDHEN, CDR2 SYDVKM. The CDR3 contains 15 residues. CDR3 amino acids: CASSALGQKNYEQYF. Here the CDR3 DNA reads TGTGCCAGCAGTGCCTTGGGACAGAAGAACTACGAGCAGTACTTC.

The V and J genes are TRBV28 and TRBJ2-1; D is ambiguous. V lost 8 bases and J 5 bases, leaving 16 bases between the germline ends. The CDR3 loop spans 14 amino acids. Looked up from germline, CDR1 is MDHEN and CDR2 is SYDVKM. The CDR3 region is CASVETLLNNEQFF. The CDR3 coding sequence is TGTGCCAGCGTGGAGACTCTGCTCAACAATGAGCAGTTCTTC.